The sequence of this TCR beta chain was determined in a study of spatial heterogeneity in lung cancer (dated by TCRdb to about 2019). Background for the entire study: Beta-chain transcripts were consistently detected in greater numbers than alpha-chain transcripts, which likely reflects a higher abundance of beta-chain transcripts. Both alpha and beta chains were TCR-sequenced in samples taken at surgery, namely 220 tumor regions, fewer than 80 matched nontumor lung samples and some 53 PBMC samples. The study linked features of the TCR repertoire to counts of nonsynonymous mutations, which were determined by whole-exome sequencing of tumor tissue. The study quantitatively compared TCR alpha and beta repertoires across multiple tumor regions, matched nontumor lung and blood in non-small cell lung cancer. A strong correlation was found between TCR transcript counts in tumor regions and a T cell transcriptional module score from matched bulk RNA-seq. In the raw uncorrected reads, each unique combination of TCR and UMI appeared on average more than ten times. The study at large found these results: TCR-seq was estimated to cover only approximately 7% of tumor T cells for alpha chains and roughly 12% for beta chains. The tumor nonsynonymous mutation count correlated with the number of expanded intratumoral alpha and beta TCRs. Confirming at a functional level the hypothesis that regional TCRs recognize regional mutations was considered to require additional single-cell paired TCR alpha and beta sequencing. Counts of ubiquitous and regional expanded TCRs correlated with counts of ubiquitous and regional nonsynonymous mutations, respectively.

There are many counts of this clonotype. What antigen it recognizes has not been identified. No per-base quality is available; no much larger clone lies one base away. The sample's time point label, in plain terms: sample taken at primary tumor resection. Donors were some 67 patients with early-stage, untreated non-small cell lung cancer from the lung TRACERx cohort. For TCR sequencing, whole RNA was extracted from tumor and nontumor lung tissue, or from cryopreserved PBMC samples, and no cell sorting was done. Patients were selected for TCR sequencing only if sufficient RNA was available from at least two tumor regions. Tumor and adjacent nontumor lung specimens were reviewed by a lung pathologist before selection. From the cysteine through the phenylalanine, the CDR3 covers 13 amino acids. The only DNA kept is the CDR3, 39 bases in frame from the first base. V is cut by 6 bases and J by 4 bases, and the space between the germline ends is 11 bases.

Library method: 5' RACE. The instrument was a NextSeq 500. In the TCR library protocol, a unique molecular identifier was attached to each TCR cDNA molecule so that PCR and sequencing errors could be corrected. Turning to the authors' computational methods: TCR identification, UMI-based error correction and CDR3 extraction were performed with Decombinator tools. Expanded TCRs were defined as those above a frequency of 2 per 1,000, corresponding to the top 1% of the tumor frequency distribution. Expanded tumor TCRs were classed as regional if statistically deemed absent (corrected P<0.05) from at least one tumor region, otherwise ubiquitous. Each repertoire was subsampled 100 times to 5,000 TCRs, after which Renyi diversity was computed with the R vegan package. CDR3 similarity networks were built from amino acid triplet string-kernel similarity, connecting CDR3s with pairwise similarity above 0.82. The raw public reads went through TCRdb reprocessing: fastp at Q25, MiXCR clone calling, in-frame beta chains kept. Rows with one shared CDR3 protein collapse into an entry with the most common genes and DNA. The V and J calls were not made by the authors but by TCRdb's processing. This sample lists 9,000 to 13,000 distinct CDR3 sequences; around an eighth were detected once. 10% to 15% of the sample rests with the top ten.

Sequences were derived from lung tumor tissue, sampled at surgery. This clonotype was sampled from a female donor with early-stage non-small cell lung cancer. This sequence uses TRBV12-3 or TRBV12-4 and TRBJ2-3, with no confidently assigned D gene. At the DNA level, the sequence is TGTGCCAGCAGCCTACGTCCCCCAGATACGCAGTATTTT. This is translated as CASSLRPPDTQYF.